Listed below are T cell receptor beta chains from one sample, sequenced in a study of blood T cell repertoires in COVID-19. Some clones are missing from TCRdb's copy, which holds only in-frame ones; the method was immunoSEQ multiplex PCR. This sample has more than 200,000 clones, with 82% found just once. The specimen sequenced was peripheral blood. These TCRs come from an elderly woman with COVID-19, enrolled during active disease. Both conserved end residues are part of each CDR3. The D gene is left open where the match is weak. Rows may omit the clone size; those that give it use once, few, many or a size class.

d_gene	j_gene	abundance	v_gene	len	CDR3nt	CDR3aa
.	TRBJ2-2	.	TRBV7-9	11	TGTGCCAGCAGCTTCTACGGGGAGCTGTTTTTT	CASSFYGELFF
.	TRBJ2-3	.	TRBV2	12	TGTGCCAGCAGCCTATTCTCAGATACGCAGTATTTT	CASSLFSDTQYF
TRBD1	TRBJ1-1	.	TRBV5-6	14	TGTGCCAGCAGCCCGGACAGGGCGAACACTGAAGCTTTCTTT	CASSPDRANTEAFF
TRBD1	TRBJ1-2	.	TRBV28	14	TGTGCCACCCAACTCCTACAGGGGGCAGGTGGCTACACCTTC	CATQLLQGAGGYTF
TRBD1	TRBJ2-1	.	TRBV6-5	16	TGTGCCAGCAGTTACCACGGGTCAGGGGGATACAATGAGCAGTTCTTC	CASSYHGSGGYNEQFF
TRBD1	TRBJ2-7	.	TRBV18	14	TGTGCCAGCTCACCAGGGACAGGGAAGAACGAGCAGTACTTC	CASSPGTGKNEQYF
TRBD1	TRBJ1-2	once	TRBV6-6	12	TGTGCCAGCCGCGGACAGGGAATCCTCCACACCTTC	CASRGQGILHTF
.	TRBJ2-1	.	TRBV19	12	TGTGCCAGTAGTATGGAGTACAATGAGCAGTTCTTC	CASSMEYNEQFF
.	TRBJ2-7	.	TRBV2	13	TGTGCCAGCAGTTATTCCCTAGGCTACGAGCAGTACTTC	CASSYSLGYEQYF
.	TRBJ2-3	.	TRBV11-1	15	TGTGCCAGCAGCCGGCGGGACAGAGGGACAGATACGCAGTATTTT	CASSRRDRGTDTQYF
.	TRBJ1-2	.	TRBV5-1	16	TGCGCCAGCAGCTTGGAAGGGGTCAAACCTTACTATGGCTACACCTTC	CASSLEGVKPYYGYTF
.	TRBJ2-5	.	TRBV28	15	TGTGCCAGCAGTCAAAGCGGGGCAGGGGAAGAGACCCAGTACTTC	CASSQSGAGEETQYF
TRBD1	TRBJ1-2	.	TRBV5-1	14	TGCGCCAGCAGCTTACCGACAGGGGAGGGCGGCTACACCTTC	CASSLPTGEGGYTF
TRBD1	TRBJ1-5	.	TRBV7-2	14	TGTGCCAGCAGCATCAGGGGGCAAAATCAGCCCCAGCATTTT	CASSIRGQNQPQHF
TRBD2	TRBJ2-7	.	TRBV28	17	TGTGCCAGCAGTTTTTTCGTCGGCGGGAGTAGTTCCTACGAGCAGTACTTC	CASSFFVGGSSSYEQYF
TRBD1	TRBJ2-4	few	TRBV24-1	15	TGTGCCACCAGTGATTCCGGACAGGGGGAGGACATTCAGTACTTC	CATSDSGQGEDIQYF
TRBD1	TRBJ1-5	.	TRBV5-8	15	TGTGCCAGCAGCTTAGGACAGGGTCGTCATCAGCCCCAGCATTTT	CASSLGQGRHQPQHF
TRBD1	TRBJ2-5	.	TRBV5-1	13	TGCGCCAGCAGCTCCAGGGGGATGGAGACCCAGTACTTC	CASSSRGMETQYF
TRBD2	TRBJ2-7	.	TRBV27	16	TGTGCCAGCAGTTTAAAGGGACTAGCGGGGGGCTACGAGCAGTACTTC	CASSLKGLAGGYEQYF
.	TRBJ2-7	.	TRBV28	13	TGTGCCAGCATCGGGACACTAACCTACGAGCAGTACTTC	CASIGTLTYEQYF
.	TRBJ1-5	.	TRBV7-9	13	TGTGCCAGCAGCTTAGACGGTCGTAGGCCCCAGCATTTT	CASSLDGRRPQHF
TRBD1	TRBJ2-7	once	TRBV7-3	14	TGTGCCAGCAGCCAAGGGACAGCCCCCTACGAGCAGTACTTC	CASSQGTAPYEQYF